The 31 T cell receptor beta chains below were found in one sample sequenced in a study of T-cell memory formation after mild COVID-19. Via MiXCR, TCRdb re-called the 5' RACE reads, giving one row per CDR3 protein. Of 500,000 to 550,000 distinct CDR3 sequences detected, roughly 22% appear once; the ten largest clones hold approximately 12%. The material sequenced was PBMCs or a T cell subset sorted from them (not recorded which). The source of these receptors is an adult woman who had mild COVID-19 (a few samples of this study predate the infection). Cell type and time point are not known.

The chain employs TRBV5-4 and TRBJ2-3; 14 positions agree with TRBD2. The germline gives CDR1 SGHNT, CDR2 YYREEE (reference sequence). The V segment lost 6 bases and the J segment 7 bases; nucleotides outside the gene matches: 7. This CDR3 spans 15 amino acids. DNA for the CDR3: TGTGCCAGCACAGGGACTAGCGGGGGTGGAAATACGCAGTATTTT. This translates into CASTGTSGGGNTQYF.

The V call is TRBV28, the J call TRBJ2-7; D unclear. CDR3 size: 16 residues. Germline assignment: CDR1 MDHEN and CDR2 SYDVKM. Trimming pared 6 bases from V and 0 bases from J, leaving 18 bases between. CDR3 in amino acids: CASRDWTAASSYEQYF. CDR3 in DNA: TGTGCCAGCAGAGACTGGACGGCAGCCAGCTCCTACGAGCAGTACTTC.

This clonotype was detected a few times. This chain connects TRBV4-1 to TRBJ2-7, with 9 bases fitting TRBD2. In germline, CDR1 is MGHRA, CDR2 YSYEKL. The junction had 3 bases not matched to a gene; V was cut back by 3 bases and J by 3 bases. The CDR3 is made up of 14 amino acids. The CDR3 sequence is CASSQGGGVYEQYF. The CDR3 DNA sequence: TGCGCCAGCAGCCAGGGCGGGGGGGTCTACGAGCAGTACTTC.

This clonotype has a count of ten or more. The chain combines TRBV27 with TRBJ2-5; 7 bases align to TRBD1. V lost 10 bases and J lost 1; bases outside the gene matches: 9. This CDR3 comprises 14 residues. The V gene's germline CDR1 is MNHEY and CDR2 SMNVEV (reference sequence). CDR3 amino acids: CAIPTGFVQETQYF. The CDR3 DNA sequence: TGTGCCATCCCGACAGGGTTTGTCCAAGAGACCCAGTACTTC.

This clonotype was seen more than once but under ten times. The chain employs TRBV6-2 or TRBV6-3 and TRBJ2-7, with TRBD2 matching 13 bases. Per germline, CDR1 MNHEY and CDR2 SVGEGT. The ends lost 8 bases at V and 4 bases at J; junction bases unmatched: 8. The CDR3 has 15 amino acids. The chain's CDR3 is CASAGGLAGVYEQYF. CDR3 coding DNA: TGTGCCAGCGCGGGAGGACTAGCGGGAGTTTACGAGCAGTACTTC.

The chain is built from TRBV7-9 and TRBJ2-7; TRBD1 agrees at 8 bases. V dropped 5 bases and J dropped 2; count of bases not matched to a gene: 11. The CDR3 sequence is 16 residues long. Germline V gene data show CDR1 as SEHNR and CDR2 as FQNEAQ (reference sequence). The CDR3 loop is CASSHPPGQGTYEQYF. The CDR3 DNA reads TGTGCCAGCAGCCACCCCCCCGGACAGGGAACCTACGAGCAGTACTTC.

This clonotype has only a few counts. This chain uses TRBV5-6 with TRBJ2-5, with TRBD2 identical over 8 bases. The CDR3 loop spans 16 amino acids. Germline trimming cut 0 bases from V and 5 bases from J; bases unmatched to any gene: 9. Germline-derived CDR1 and CDR2 are SGHDT and YYEEEE. CDR3 region: CASSLAVSGSMETQYF. The DNA for the CDR3 is TGTGCCAGCAGCTTGGCAGTCAGCGGGAGTATGGAGACCCAGTACTTC.

The chain recombines TRBV6-6 with TRBJ2-7; tentatively, D is TRBD1 (6 bases). The V end was cut by 6 bases, the J end by 4 bases, with 19 bases between. CDR1 and CDR2 from the germline V gene are MNHNY and SVGAGI (reference sequence). This CDR3 region has 15 residues. CDR3 coding DNA: TGTGCCAGCAGCGGTCCGGGACACGACCCTTACGAGCAGTACTTC. Translating gives CASSGPGHDPYEQYF.

This chain joins TRBV7-9 and TRBJ1-1, with 7 nucleotides matching TRBD1. With 6 bases clipped from V and 7 bases from J, the junction kept 8 bases outside the gene matches. CDR3 length: 13 residues. The germline V gene encodes CDR1 SEHNR and CDR2 FQNEAQ (reference sequence). This chain's CDR3 is CASSSPGQSEAFF. CDR3 coding DNA: TGTGCCAGCAGTTCCCCGGGACAGAGTGAAGCTTTCTTT.

The V and J genes are TRBV4-1 and TRBJ2-1; D is possibly TRBD1 or TRBD2 (5 bases each). Germline lookup yields CDR1 MGHRA and CDR2 YSYEKL. CDR3 length: 17 residues. Trimming pared 2 bases from V and 4 bases from J, leaving 18 bases between. CDR3 nucleotide sequence: TGCGCCAGCAGCCAACTCCGGGACGGGATAGGATACAATGAGCAGTTCTTC. This gives the protein CASSQLRDGIGYNEQFF.

This chain joins TRBV7-6 and TRBJ2-3; TRBD2 matches 16 bases. The CDR3 is 19 residues long. Germline lookup yields CDR1 SGHVS and CDR2 FNYEAQ. The V segment lost 0 bases and the J segment 2 bases; nucleotides outside the gene matches: 5. The CDR3 loop reads CASSLASGTSGGATDTQYF. The CDR3 DNA reads TGTGCCAGCAGCTTAGCATCGGGGACTAGCGGGGGGGCCACAGATACGCAGTATTTT.

The chain recombines TRBV6-5 with TRBJ2-1; no reliable D call. V was cut by 5 bases and J by 0 bases, with 14 bases left in between. The CDR3 covers 16 residues. Germline CDR1 MNHEY, CDR2 SVGAGI. Here the CDR3 reads CASSPKTAGSYNEQFF. CDR3 in DNA: TGTGCCAGCAGTCCAAAGACCGCAGGCTCCTACAATGAGCAGTTCTTC.

This clonotype was recorded at least ten times. This chain joins TRBV6-5 and TRBJ2-5, with TRBD1 matching 8 bases. CDR3 size: 17 residues. The V and J ends lost 8 bases and 0 bases, in that order; junction bases with no gene match: 14. Germline loops: CDR1 MNHEY, CDR2 SVGAGI. CDR3 bases: TGTGCCAGCGCCGGGACAGGCCTTTCTTCTTACCAAGAGACCCAGTACTTC. Protein: CASAGTGLSSYQETQYF.

In its sample, this clonotype was seen a few times. This chain uses TRBV5-1 with TRBJ2-1; 7 nucleotides align to TRBD1. Germline V gene lookup returns CDR1 SGHRS and CDR2 YFSETQ. Germline trimming cut 6 bases from V and 6 bases from J; bases unmatched to any gene: 12. This CDR3 has 15 residues. The CDR3 sequence is CASTHTQGVGNEQFF. In DNA, the CDR3 is TGCGCCAGCACCCACACGCAGGGGGTTGGCAATGAGCAGTTCTTC.

This clonotype was found a few times. The CDR3 loop reads CASNPLAADTQYF. The CDR3 coding sequence is TGTGCCAGCAACCCACTAGCGGCAGATACGCAGTATTTT. This chain links TRBV9 with TRBJ2-3; 8 bases are shared with TRBD2. The CDR3 is made up of 13 amino acids. Germline assignment: CDR1 SGDLS and CDR2 YYNGEE. J gave up 4 bases and V 6 bases, and 4 bases lay outside the gene matches.

The rearrangement links TRBV12-3 or TRBV12-4 to TRBJ1-2, with 8 bases identical to TRBD1. There are 14 residues in the CDR3. Losses at the gene ends were 0 bases for V and 8 bases for J; bases not matched to a gene: 5. CDR3 residues: CASSLALDREGYTF. In DNA, the CDR3 is TGTGCCAGCAGTTTAGCCTTGGACAGGGAGGGCTACACCTTC.

The chain carries TRBV10-3 and TRBJ2-3; D gene uncertain. CDR1 is ENHRY and CDR2 is SYGVKD in the germline V gene. The CDR3 contains 14 residues. The V end was cut by 3 bases, the J end by 2 bases, with 9 bases between. The DNA for the CDR3 is TGTGCCATCAGTGAAGTCGGGTACACAGATACGCAGTATTTT. This sequence encodes CAISEVGYTDTQYF.

The chain recombines TRBV30 with TRBJ1-3; TRBD1 agrees at 7 bases. The germline V gene encodes CDR1 GTSNPN and CDR2 SVGIG (reference sequence). The CDR3 sequence is 18 residues long. The V gene end was trimmed by 2 bases and the J gene end by 0 bases; junction bases not matched to a gene: 13. As DNA, the CDR3 is TGTGCCTGGAGTTTATTCCTCGGGACAGTTCGCTCTGGAAACACCATATATTTT. It encodes CAWSLFLGTVRSGNTIYF.

This clonotype was counted between two and nine times. The V call is TRBV24-1, the J call TRBJ2-1, with TRBD2 matching over 7 bases. The CDR3 length is 17 residues. The ends lost 4 bases at V and 0 bases at J; junction bases unmatched: 8. Germline V gives CDR1 KGHDR, CDR2 SFDVKD. Here the CDR3 reads CATSDQSGKSSYNEQFF. In nucleotides, the CDR3 is TGTGCCACCAGTGACCAGAGCGGGAAAAGCTCCTACAATGAGCAGTTCTTC.

The CDR3 coding sequence is TGTGCCAGCAGTTTACGACTAGCGGGGGGAGGGACCCAGTACTTC. It translates to CASSLRLAGGGTQYF. The rearrangement links TRBV27 to TRBJ2-5; TRBD2 agrees at 13 bases. The V gene's germline CDR1 is MNHEY and CDR2 SMNVEV (reference sequence). J lost 7 bases, V lost 2 bases, and 4 bases had no gene match. The length of the CDR3 is 15 residues.

This clonotype was recorded once. The chain has TRBV7-9 and TRBJ1-1; no clear D gene. The CDR3 runs to 14 residues. The germline CDR1 and CDR2 sequences are SEHNR and FQNEAQ (reference sequence). With 1 base removed from V and 4 bases from J, the gap between germline ends came to 10 bases. The CDR3 sequence: CASSLVMGGTEAFF. CDR3 in DNA: TGTGCCAGCAGCTTAGTGATGGGCGGCACTGAAGCTTTCTTT.

This clonotype appeared a few times. The chain is built from TRBV9 and TRBJ2-1; D could derive from TRBD1 or TRBD2 (5 bases each). There are 13 residues in the CDR3. With 0 bases removed from V and 10 bases from J, the gap between germline ends came to 11 bases. Germline CDR1 SGDLS, CDR2 YYNGEE. As DNA, the CDR3 is TGTGCCAGCAGCGTAGACGGGACGGGGGAGCAGTTCTTC. Translating it yields CASSVDGTGEQFF.

The chain combines TRBV6-5 with TRBJ2-3; TRBD1 aligns across 8 bases. Losses at the gene ends were 6 bases for V and 6 bases for J; bases not matched to a gene: 8. The CDR3 has 14 residues. Germline CDR1 MNHEY, CDR2 SVGAGI. DNA of the CDR3: TGTGCCAGCAGGAGGACAGGGCGAGTGGATACGCAGTATTTT. Amino acids: CASRRTGRVDTQYF.

The chain uses TRBV25-1 and TRBJ2-1; tentatively, D is TRBD2 (5 bases). Germline V gives CDR1 MGHDK, CDR2 SYGVNS. V was clipped by 4 bases and J by 4 bases, with 14 bases between them. The CDR3 runs to 15 residues. CDR3 loop: CASSASWTVYNEQFF. The CDR3, as DNA: TGTGCCAGCAGTGCCTCCTGGACTGTGTACAATGAGCAGTTCTTC.

This chain uses TRBV6-6 with TRBJ2-5, with D possibly TRBD1 on 5 matching bases. The CDR3 has 13 residues. From germline, CDR1 is MNHNY and CDR2 SVGAGI (reference sequence). V was trimmed by 5 bases and J by 1 base, leaving 8 bases between them. The CDR3 region has the DNA TGTGCCAGCAGTGTACAGGTCCAAGAGACCCAGTACTTC. As protein: CASSVQVQETQYF.

The chain employs TRBV11-2 and TRBJ2-1; D gene uncertain. V was shortened by 0 bases and J by 0 bases, with 24 bases between the two germline ends. CDR3 length equals 21 residues. The germline CDR1 and CDR2 sequences are SGHAT and FQNNGV. Here the CDR3 DNA reads TGTGCCAGCAGCTTAGATCGGCGGCTACAACTTACCTACAGCTCCTACAATGAGCAGTTCTTC. This codes for CASSLDRRLQLTYSSYNEQFF.

This clonotype has a handful of counts. The chain combines TRBV7-2 with TRBJ2-2, with 12 bases fitting TRBD2. Unmatched junction bases numbered 6, after V lost 2 bases and J lost 5 bases. The CDR3 sequence is 17 residues long. Germline V gives CDR1 SGHTA, CDR2 FQGNSA. This CDR3 reads CASSLFSSGRGTGELFF. The CDR3 bases are TGTGCCAGCAGCTTATTTTCTAGCGGGAGGGGTACCGGGGAGCTGTTTTTT.

This chain uses TRBV20-1 with TRBJ1-2; D remains ambiguous. Germline V CDR1 and CDR2: DFQATT, SNEGSKA (reference sequence). V was trimmed by 4 bases and J by 1 base, leaving 13 bases between them. This CDR3 is 14 amino acids long. CDR3 protein: CSAKPWEINYGYTF. CDR3 nucleotide sequence: TGCAGTGCTAAGCCATGGGAGATTAACTATGGCTACACCTTC.

This clonotype was counted between two and nine times. This rearrangement joins TRBV7-3 to TRBJ2-2; no definite D call. Germline CDR1 and CDR2: SGHTA and FQGTGA. The V gene lost 2 bases and the J gene lost 5 bases, with 12 bases spanning the gap. The CDR3 loop spans 15 amino acids. The CDR3 is CASSLSFGKTGELFF. The CDR3 nucleotides read TGTGCCAGCAGCTTATCATTTGGGAAAACCGGGGAGCTGTTTTTT.

The chain uses TRBV24-1 and TRBJ2-1, with TRBD2 matching over 12 bases. This CDR3 region has 16 residues. Germline V gene data show CDR1 as KGHDR and CDR2 as SFDVKD. J gave up 6 bases and V 4 bases, and 6 bases lay outside the gene matches. DNA of the CDR3: TGTGCCACCAGTGACCGATCTAGCGGGAGGGGCAATGAGCAGTTCTTC. This translates into CATSDRSSGRGNEQFF.

This clonotype turned up a few times. The rearrangement uses TRBV27 and TRBJ2-3; D is ambiguous. Trimming shortened V by 0 bases and J by 0 bases, and 7 bases separated the two germline ends. From germline, CDR1 is MNHEY and CDR2 SMNVEV (reference sequence). This CDR3 region has 15 residues. CDR3: CASSLSTASTDTQYF. In DNA, the CDR3 is TGTGCCAGCAGTTTATCGACGGCAAGCACAGATACGCAGTATTTT.